The 20 T cell receptor beta chains presented below share a single source sample, sequenced in a study of T cell changes during pregnancy in multiple sclerosis. The method was immunoSEQ multiplex PCR; TCRdb's version includes in-frame clones alone and lacks a portion of them. The sample consists of 40,000 to 60,000 clones, 94% of them appearing once. The sample here was CD4+ T cells from peripheral blood mononuclear cells, taken in the first trimester of pregnancy. Receptor source: a female donor with multiple sclerosis, enrolled in a pregnancy study.

CDR3 in DNA: TGTGCCAGCAGCGTAGGGTCCCGCGGTCGGGAGACCCAGTACTTC. It translates to CASSVGSRGRETQYF. This chain uses TRBV9 with TRBJ2-5, with unresolved D. The CDR3 consists of 15 residues. Germline V gene data show CDR1 as SGDLS and CDR2 as YYNGEE. V was cut by 0 bases and J by 5 bases, with 14 bases left in between. Using reference TRBV9 and TRBJ2-5 for the parts outside the CDR3, the full variable domain is DSGVTQTPKHLITATGQRVTLRCSPRSGDLSVYWYQQSLDQGLQFLIQYYNGEERAKGNILERFSAQQFPDLHSELNLSSLELGDSALYFCASSVGSRGRETQYFGPGTRLLVL.

The chain employs TRBV6-6 and TRBJ2-7, with 9 bases fitting TRBD1. CDR3 length: 14 amino acids. The germline gives CDR1 MNHNY, CDR2 SVGAGI (reference sequence). Germline trimming cut 7 bases from V and 4 bases from J; bases unmatched to any gene: 8. CDR3 nucleotides: TGTGCCAGCAACATACAGGGGGCGCGGTACGAGCAGTACTTC. Protein product: CASNIQGARYEQYF.

The genes are TRBV5-1 and TRBJ1-1; 10 bases fit TRBD1. The CDR3 sequence is 18 residues long. V lost 2 bases and J lost 3; bases outside the gene matches: 13. Germline V CDR1 and CDR2: SGHRS, YFSETQ. The CDR3 DNA reads TGCGCCAGCAGCTTAATTTTTCGGACAGGGGGTTTGGACACTGAAGCTTTCTTT. It specifies CASSLIFRTGGLDTEAFF.

V usage is TRBV18 and J usage is TRBJ1-2, with 10 positions matching TRBD1. After removal of 6 bases from V and 7 bases from J, the junction contained 2 bases not matched to a gene. The germline V gene encodes CDR1 KGHSH and CDR2 LQKENI. There are 12 residues in the CDR3. The CDR3 DNA is TGTGCCAGCTCGCGGGACAGGGGTGGCTACACCTTC. The encoded protein is CASSRDRGGYTF.

The J gene is TRBJ1-2, the V gene TRBV10-3; D is possibly TRBD1 (6 bases). Between the trimmed V and J ends, which lost 6 bases and 6 bases, there was a span of 17 bases. Germline values: CDR1 ENHRY, CDR2 SYGVKD. The CDR3 extends over 14 amino acids. CDR3 bases: TGTGCCATCAGGACCACACTGGACAGAAATGGCTACACCTTC. As protein: CAIRTTLDRNGYTF.

The rearrangement uses TRBV18 and TRBJ1-6; D gene uncertain. Germline V gives CDR1 KGHSH, CDR2 LQKENI. This CDR3 spans 15 amino acids. V was trimmed by 1 base and J by 4 bases, leaving 8 bases between them. The CDR3 DNA follows: TGTGCCAGCTCACCACGGGAGGTATATAATTCACCCCTCCACTTT. Translated, it gives CASSPREVYNSPLHF.

The chain has TRBV2 and TRBJ2-2; D is possibly TRBD2 (6 bases). Per the germline V gene, CDR1 is SNHLY and CDR2 is FYNNEI. The CDR3 has 14 amino acids. Deletions cut 1 base from V and 5 bases from J, with 8 bases between. CDR3 coding DNA: TGTGCCAGCAGTGAAGTTCGGGGGACCGGGGAGCTGTTTTTT. It translates to CASSEVRGTGELFF.

The V gene is TRBV4-2, the J gene TRBJ1-5; 8 nucleotides align to TRBD1. V lost 0 bases to trimming and J lost 6 bases; unmatched junction nucleotides: 4. The CDR3 runs 15 residues. In germline, CDR1 is LGHNA, CDR2 YNFKEQ. In nucleotides, the CDR3 is TGTGCCAGCAGCCAAGAGGCAGGGGGCGGTCAGCCCCAGCATTTT. This translates into CASSQEAGGGQPQHF.

The chain joins TRBV6-6 to TRBJ1-2; 7 bases fit TRBD1. Germline CDR1 is MNHNY and CDR2 is SVGAGI (reference sequence). This CDR3 has 13 amino acids. Unmatched junction bases numbered 6, after V lost 6 bases and J lost 5 bases. DNA of the CDR3: TGTGCCAGCAGAATGACAGGGAGGTATGGCTACACCTTC. Its protein is CASRMTGRYGYTF.

The chain recombines TRBV7-3 with TRBJ2-6; 9 nucleotides line up with TRBD1. CDR3 length: 19 residues. Per the germline V gene, CDR1 is SGHTA and CDR2 is FQGTGA. J was trimmed by 3 bases and V by 5 bases; bases with no gene match: 14. CDR3 sequence: CASSNPPGQGKSGANVLTF. In DNA form, the CDR3 reads TGTGCCAGCAGCAATCCCCCGGGACAGGGCAAGAGTGGGGCCAACGTCCTGACTTTC.

This clone came up once. The CDR3 reads CASRGTGESIWYNEQFF. CDR3 nucleotide sequence: TGTGCCAGCAGGGGGACAGGGGAGTCAATATGGTACAATGAGCAGTTCTTC. The chain is built from TRBV27 and TRBJ2-1; 10 nucleotides match TRBD1. There are 17 residues in the CDR3. From germline, CDR1 is MNHEY and CDR2 SMNVEV (reference sequence). With V trimmed by 6 bases and J by 4 bases, 12 bases remained unmatched.

The chain links TRBV5-4 to TRBJ1-4; the match to TRBD1 covers 7 bases. CDR1 is SGHNT and CDR2 is YYREEE in the germline V gene (reference sequence). The V and J ends lost 0 bases and 7 bases, in that order; junction bases with no gene match: 9. The CDR3 loop spans 16 amino acids. DNA for the CDR3: TGTGCCAGCAGCTTGGCCCCGTCACAGGGGAGTGAAAAACTGTTTTTT. It translates to CASSLAPSQGSEKLFF.

The chain links TRBV9 to TRBJ2-5; TRBD2 aligns across 9 bases. The CDR3 is made up of 17 amino acids. From germline, CDR1 is SGDLS and CDR2 YYNGEE. Unmatched junction bases numbered 9, after V lost 0 bases and J lost 3 bases. The CDR3 sequence is CASSVAPAGGREETQYF. The CDR3 DNA sequence: TGTGCCAGCAGCGTAGCCCCAGCGGGGGGAAGGGAAGAGACCCAGTACTTC.

The chain employs TRBV11-3 and TRBJ2-5; 13 nucleotides agree with TRBD2. V lost 3 bases and J lost 1; bases outside the gene matches: 2. The germline V gene has CDR1 SGHNT and CDR2 YENEEA. The CDR3 runs to 16 residues. CDR3 sequence reads: CASSFGTSGTQETQYF. CDR3 nucleotide sequence: TGTGCCAGCAGCTTCGGGACTAGCGGGACCCAAGAGACCCAGTACTTC.

J is TRBJ1-1 and V is TRBV6-5; D gene uncertain. This CDR3 region has 14 residues. V was shortened by 2 bases and J by 1 base, with 8 bases between the two germline ends. Germline V lookup: CDR1 MNHEY, CDR2 SVGAGI. CDR3 residues: CASSYAATNTEAFF. The CDR3 DNA sequence: TGTGCCAGCAGTTACGCGGCTACGAACACTGAAGCTTTCTTT.

DNA of the CDR3: TGTGCCAGCAGTACCAACGGGGGGGCTAGCACAGATACGCAGTATTTT. This sequence encodes CASSTNGGASTDTQYF. The chain joins TRBV7-3 to TRBJ2-3; TRBD2 aligns across 8 bases. The CDR3 loop spans 16 amino acids. Germline V lookup: CDR1 SGHTA, CDR2 FQGTGA. Germline trimming cut 6 bases from V and 0 bases from J; bases unmatched to any gene: 8.

The V and J genes are TRBV2 and TRBJ2-5; the match to TRBD1 covers 7 bases. The CDR3 extends over 15 amino acids. Trimming removed 7 bases from V and 3 bases from J; junction bases left unmatched: 11. Germline V gives CDR1 SNHLY, CDR2 FYNNEI. The CDR3 DNA sequence: TGTGCCAGCACCATCACGGGACAGTTAAAAGAGACCCAGTACTTC. Protein: CASTITGQLKETQYF.

J is TRBJ2-5 and V is TRBV5-8; D is ambiguous. V was trimmed by 2 bases and J by 5 bases, leaving 7 bases between them. This CDR3 comprises 12 residues. CDR1 SGHTS and CDR2 YDEGEE come from the germline V gene. The CDR3 nucleotides read TGTGCCAGCAGCTTAAGCTACGAGACCCAGTACTTC. Translating gives CASSLSYETQYF.

In its sample, this clone was seen once. The V and J genes are TRBV10-1 and TRBJ2-7; 13 nucleotides align to TRBD2. CDR1 is WNHNN and CDR2 is SYGVQD in the germline V gene (reference sequence). V shed 2 bases, J shed 5 bases, and the junction held 21 bases outside the gene matches. The CDR3 runs 21 residues. CDR3 residues: CASSEEGSGLAGNPPRDEQYF. CDR3 DNA sequence: TGCGCCAGCAGTGAGGAGGGATCGGGACTAGCGGGGAACCCGCCTCGCGACGAGCAGTACTTC.

The gene calls are TRBV6-1 and TRBJ1-2; D not resolved. Per germline, CDR1 MNHNS and CDR2 SASEGT. The CDR3 spans 13 residues. V was pared by 3 bases and J by 8 bases, with 13 bases between. The CDR3, as DNA: TGTGCCAGCAGTGATCCCCCAATGCGGGGCTACACCTTC. This gives the protein CASSDPPMRGYTF.